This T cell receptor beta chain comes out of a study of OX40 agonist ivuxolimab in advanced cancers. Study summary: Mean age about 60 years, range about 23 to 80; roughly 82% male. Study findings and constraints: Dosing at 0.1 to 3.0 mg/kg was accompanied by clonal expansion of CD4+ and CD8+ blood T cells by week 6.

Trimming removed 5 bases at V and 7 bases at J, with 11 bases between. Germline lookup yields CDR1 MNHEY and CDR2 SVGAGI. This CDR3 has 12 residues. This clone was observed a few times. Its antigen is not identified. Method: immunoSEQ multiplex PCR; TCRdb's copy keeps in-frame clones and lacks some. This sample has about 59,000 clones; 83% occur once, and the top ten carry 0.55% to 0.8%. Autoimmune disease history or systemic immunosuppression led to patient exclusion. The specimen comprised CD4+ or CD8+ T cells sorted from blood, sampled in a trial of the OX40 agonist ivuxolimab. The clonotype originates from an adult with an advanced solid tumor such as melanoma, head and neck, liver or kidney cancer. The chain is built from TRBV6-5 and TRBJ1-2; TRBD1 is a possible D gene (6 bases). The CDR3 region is CASSRVGGGYTF. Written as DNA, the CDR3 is TGTGCCAGCAGTCGGGTAGGGGGTGGCTACACCTTC.